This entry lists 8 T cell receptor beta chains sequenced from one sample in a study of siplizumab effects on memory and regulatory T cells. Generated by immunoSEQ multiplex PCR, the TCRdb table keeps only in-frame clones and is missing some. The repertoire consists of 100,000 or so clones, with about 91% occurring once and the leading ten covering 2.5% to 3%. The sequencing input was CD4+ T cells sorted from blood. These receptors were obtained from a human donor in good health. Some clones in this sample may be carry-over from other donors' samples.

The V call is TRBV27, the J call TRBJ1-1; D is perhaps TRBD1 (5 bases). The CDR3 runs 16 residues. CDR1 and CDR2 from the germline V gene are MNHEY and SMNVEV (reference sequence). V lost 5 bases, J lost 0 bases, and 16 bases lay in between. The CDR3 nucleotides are TGTGCCAGCAGTAAAAACTACGGGACGGTGAACACTGAAGCTTTCTTT. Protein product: CASSKNYGTVNTEAFF.

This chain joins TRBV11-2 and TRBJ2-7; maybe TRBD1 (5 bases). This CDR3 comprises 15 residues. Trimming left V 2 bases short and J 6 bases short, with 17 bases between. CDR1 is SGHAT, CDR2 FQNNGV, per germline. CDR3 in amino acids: CASSLSGAYLAEQYF. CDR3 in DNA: TGTGCCAGCAGCTTAAGTGGGGCATACCTCGCCGAGCAGTACTTC.

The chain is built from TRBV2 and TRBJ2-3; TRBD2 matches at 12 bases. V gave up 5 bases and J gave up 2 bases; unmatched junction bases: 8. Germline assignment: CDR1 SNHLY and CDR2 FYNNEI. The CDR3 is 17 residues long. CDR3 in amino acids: CASSSGTSGYNTDTQYF. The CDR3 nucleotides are TGTGCCAGCAGTTCCGGGACTAGCGGGTACAACACAGATACGCAGTATTTT. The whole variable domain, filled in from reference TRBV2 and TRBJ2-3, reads EPEVTQTPSHQVTQMGQEVILRCVPISNHLYFYWYRQILGQKVEFLVSFYNNEISEKSEIFDDQFSVERPDGSNFTLKIRSTKLEDSAMYFCASSSGTSGYNTDTQYFGPGTRLTVL.

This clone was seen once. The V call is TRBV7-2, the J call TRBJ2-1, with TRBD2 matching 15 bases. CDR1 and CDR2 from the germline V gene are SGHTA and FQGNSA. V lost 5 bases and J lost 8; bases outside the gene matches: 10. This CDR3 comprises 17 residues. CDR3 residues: CASSRRTSGRGVDEQFF. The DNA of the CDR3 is TGTGCCAGCAGCAGACGGACTAGCGGGAGGGGGGTGGATGAGCAGTTCTTC. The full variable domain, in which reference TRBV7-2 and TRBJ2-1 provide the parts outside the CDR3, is GAGVSQSPSNKVTEKGKDVELRCDPISGHTALYWYRQSLGQGLEFLIYFQGNSAPDKSGLPSDRFSAERTGGSVSTLTIQRTQQEDSAVYLCASSRRTSGRGVDEQFFGPGTRLTVL.

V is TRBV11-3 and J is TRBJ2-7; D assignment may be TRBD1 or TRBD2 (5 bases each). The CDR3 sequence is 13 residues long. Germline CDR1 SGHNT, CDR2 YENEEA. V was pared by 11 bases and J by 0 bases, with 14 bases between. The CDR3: CAPSGAISYEQYF. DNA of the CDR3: TGTGCCCCCTCCGGGGCAATCTCCTACGAGCAGTACTTC.

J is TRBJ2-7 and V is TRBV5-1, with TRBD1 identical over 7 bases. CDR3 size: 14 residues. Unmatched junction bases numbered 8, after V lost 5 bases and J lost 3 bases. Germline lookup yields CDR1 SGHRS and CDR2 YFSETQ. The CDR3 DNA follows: TGCGCCAGCAGTCGTACGGGACAGATCTACGAGCAGTACTTC. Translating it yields CASSRTGQIYEQYF.

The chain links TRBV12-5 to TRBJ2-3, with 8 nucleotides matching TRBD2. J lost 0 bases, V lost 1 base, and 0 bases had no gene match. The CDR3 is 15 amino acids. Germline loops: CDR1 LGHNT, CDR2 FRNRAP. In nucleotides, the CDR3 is TGTGCTAGTGGTTTGGCGGGAGGGAGCACAGATACGCAGTATTTT. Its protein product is CASGLAGGSTDTQYF.

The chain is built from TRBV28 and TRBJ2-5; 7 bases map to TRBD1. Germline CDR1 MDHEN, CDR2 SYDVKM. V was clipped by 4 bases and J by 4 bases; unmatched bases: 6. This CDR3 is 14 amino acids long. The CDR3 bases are TGTGCCAGCAGTTCCGCGGACAGGTCAGAGACCCAGTACTTC. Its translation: CASSSADRSETQYF.